This T cell receptor beta chain was identified during a study of blood T cell repertoires in COVID-19. Whole-study context: In each case, the material was cDNA or gDNA derived from T cells, B-cell-depleted T cells, or PBMCs.

Trimming cost V 3 bases and J 5 bases, with 13 bases left between them. This CDR3 comprises 14 residues. The germline V gene encodes CDR1 MNHNS and CDR2 SASEGT. Under the authors' procedure: Cell counts per sample came from amplifying reference gene primers. Using immunoSEQ multiplex PCR, the repertoire was profiled, and TCRdb retains in-frame clones only, with some absent. The D gene and trimming were derived from the DNA, and the V and J assignments and clone size from that table. Of 200,000 to 250,000 clones in the sample, about 87% are singletons; the top ten hold around 7.3%. The J gene is TRBJ2-5, the V gene TRBV6-1; possibly TRBD1 for D (5 bases). Sequenced input: peripheral blood. The TCR sequence derives from a woman aged 65 to 85 with active or convalescent COVID-19. The DNA of the CDR3 is TGTGCCAGCAGTGAGTGGCAGGGATACGAGACCCAGTACTTC. This translates into CASSEWQGYETQYF.